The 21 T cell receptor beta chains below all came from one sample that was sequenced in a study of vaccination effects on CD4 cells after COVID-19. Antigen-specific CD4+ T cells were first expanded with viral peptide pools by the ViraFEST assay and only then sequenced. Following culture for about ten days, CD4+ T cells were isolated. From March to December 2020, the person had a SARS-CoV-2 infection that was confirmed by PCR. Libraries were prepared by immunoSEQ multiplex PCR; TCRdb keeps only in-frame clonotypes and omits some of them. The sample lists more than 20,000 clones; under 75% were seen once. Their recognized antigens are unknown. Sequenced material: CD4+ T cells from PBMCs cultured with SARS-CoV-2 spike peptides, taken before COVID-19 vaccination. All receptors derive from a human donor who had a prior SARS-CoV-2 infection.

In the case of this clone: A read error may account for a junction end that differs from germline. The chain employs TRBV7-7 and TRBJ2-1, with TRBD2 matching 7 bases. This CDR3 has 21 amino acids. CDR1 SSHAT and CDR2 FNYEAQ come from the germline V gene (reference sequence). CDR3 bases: TGTGCTAGCATCCTCCCCATCCGGCCACCAAGTAAGCGGGACGACTACAATGAGCAGTTCTTC. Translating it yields CASILPIRPPSKRDDYNEQFF. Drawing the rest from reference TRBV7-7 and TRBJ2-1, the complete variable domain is GAGVSQSPRYKVTKRGQDVTLRCDPISSHATLYWYQQALGQGPEFLTYFNYEAQPDKSGLPSDRFSAERPEGSISTLTIQRTEQRDSAMYRCASILPIRPPSKRDDYNEQFFGPGTRLTVL.

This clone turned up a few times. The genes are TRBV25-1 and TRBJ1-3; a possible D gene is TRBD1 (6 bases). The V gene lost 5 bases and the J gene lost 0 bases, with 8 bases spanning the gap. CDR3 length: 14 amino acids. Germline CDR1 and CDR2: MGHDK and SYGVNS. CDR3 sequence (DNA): TGTGCCAGCAGTCAGGGGTACTCTGGAAACACCATATATTTT. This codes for CASSQGYSGNTIYF.

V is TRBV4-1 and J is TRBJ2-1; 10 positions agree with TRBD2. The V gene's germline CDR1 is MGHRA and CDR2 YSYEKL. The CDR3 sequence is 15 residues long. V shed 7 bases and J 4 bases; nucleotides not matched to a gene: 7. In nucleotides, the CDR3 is TGCGCCAGCAAAAGTCCACTAGCGGGGTACAATGAGCAGTTCTTC. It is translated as CASKSPLAGYNEQFF.

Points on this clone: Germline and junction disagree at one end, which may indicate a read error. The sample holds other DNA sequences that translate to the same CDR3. CDR3: CASSSQVNTEAFF. The DNA of the CDR3 is TGTGCTAGCAGCTCCCAGGTGAACACTGAAGCTTTCTTT. V usage is TRBV7-7 and J usage is TRBJ1-1; no clear D gene. The CDR3 totals 13 residues. CDR1 is SSHAT, CDR2 FNYEAQ, per germline (reference sequence).

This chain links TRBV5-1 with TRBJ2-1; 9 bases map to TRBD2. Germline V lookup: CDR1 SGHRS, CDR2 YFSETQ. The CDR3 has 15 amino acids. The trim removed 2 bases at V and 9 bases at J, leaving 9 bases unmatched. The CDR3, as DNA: TGCGCCAGCAGCTTTCTAGCGGGGTGGATGGGTGAGCAGTTCTTC. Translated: CASSFLAGWMGEQFF.

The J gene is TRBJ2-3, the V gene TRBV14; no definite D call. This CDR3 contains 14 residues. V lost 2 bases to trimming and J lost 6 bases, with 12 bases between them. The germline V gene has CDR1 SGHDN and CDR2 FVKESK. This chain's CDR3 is CASSQLRVGDTQYF. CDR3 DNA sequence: TGTGCCAGCAGCCAATTAAGAGTCGGCGATACGCAGTATTTT. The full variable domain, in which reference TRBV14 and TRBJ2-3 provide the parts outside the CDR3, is EAGVTQFPSHSVIEKGQTVTLRCDPISGHDNLYWYRRVMGKEIKFLLHFVKESKQDESGMPNNRFLAERTGGTYSTLKVQPAELEDSGVYFCASSQLRVGDTQYFGPGTRLTVL.

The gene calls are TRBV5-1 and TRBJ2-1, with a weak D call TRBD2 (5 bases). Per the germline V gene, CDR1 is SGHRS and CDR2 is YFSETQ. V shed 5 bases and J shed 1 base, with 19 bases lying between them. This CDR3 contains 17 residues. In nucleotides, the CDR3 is TGCGCCAGCAGATCCCTCGGATCCGGGAATTCCTACAATGAGCAGTTCTTC. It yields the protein CASRSLGSGNSYNEQFF.

CDR3 DNA sequence: TGCGCCAGCAGCTTGAGGGGCATGAACACTGAAGCTTTCTTT. Translation: CASSLRGMNTEAFF. This chain connects TRBV5-1 to TRBJ1-1; maybe TRBD1 (5 bases). The germline CDR1 and CDR2 sequences are SGHRS and YFSETQ. The V end was cut by 1 base, the J end by 0 bases, with 7 bases between. This CDR3 region has 14 residues. Using reference TRBV5-1 and TRBJ1-1 for the parts outside the CDR3, the full variable domain is KAGVTQTPRYLIKTRGQQVTLSCSPISGHRSVSWYQQTPGQGLQFLFEYFSETQRNKGNFPGRFSGRQFSNSRSEMNVSTLELGDSALYLCASSLRGMNTEAFFGQGTRLTVV.

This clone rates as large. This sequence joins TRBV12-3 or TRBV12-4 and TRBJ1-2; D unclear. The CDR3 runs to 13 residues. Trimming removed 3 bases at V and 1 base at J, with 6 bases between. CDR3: CASSLVGNYGYTF. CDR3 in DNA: TGTGCCAGCAGTTTGGTGGGTAACTATGGCTACACCTTC.

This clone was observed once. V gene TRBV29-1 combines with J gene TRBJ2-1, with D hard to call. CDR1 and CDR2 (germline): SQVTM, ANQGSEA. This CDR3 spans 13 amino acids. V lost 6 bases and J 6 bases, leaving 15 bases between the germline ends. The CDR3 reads CSVPLLAPNEQFF. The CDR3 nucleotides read TGCAGCGTGCCTCTTTTAGCCCCCAATGAGCAGTTCTTC.

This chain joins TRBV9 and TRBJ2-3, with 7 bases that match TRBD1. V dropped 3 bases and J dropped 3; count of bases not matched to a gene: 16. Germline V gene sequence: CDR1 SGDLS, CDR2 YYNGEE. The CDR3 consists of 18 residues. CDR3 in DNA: TGTGCCAGCAGCGCAACCCCTGAGACAGGGTTAGAAACAGATACGCAGTATTTT. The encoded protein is CASSATPETGLETDTQYF.

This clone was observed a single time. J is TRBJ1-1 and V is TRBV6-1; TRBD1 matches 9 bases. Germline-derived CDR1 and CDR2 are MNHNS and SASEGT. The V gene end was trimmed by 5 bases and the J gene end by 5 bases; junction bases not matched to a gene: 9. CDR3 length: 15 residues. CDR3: CASSKPGQGVTEAFF. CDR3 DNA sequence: TGTGCCAGCAGTAAACCGGGACAGGGTGTTACTGAAGCTTTCTTT.

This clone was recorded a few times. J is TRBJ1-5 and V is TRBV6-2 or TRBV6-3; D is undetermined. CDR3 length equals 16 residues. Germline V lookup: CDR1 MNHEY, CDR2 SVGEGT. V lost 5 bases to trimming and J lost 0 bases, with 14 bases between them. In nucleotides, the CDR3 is TGTGCCAGCAGTGAGGCCGACGGGTATAGCAATCAGCCCCAGCATTTT. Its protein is CASSEADGYSNQPQHF.

CDR3 bases: TGTGCCAGCAGCCAAGCCAGGGTGGGGGAGCTGTTTTTT. Amino acid sequence: CASSQARVGELFF. V usage is TRBV4-2 and J usage is TRBJ2-2; D possibly corresponds to TRBD1 (5 bases). Germline loops: CDR1 LGHNA, CDR2 YNFKEQ. Trimming shortened V by 1 base and J by 8 bases, and 8 bases separated the two germline ends. The CDR3 totals 13 residues.

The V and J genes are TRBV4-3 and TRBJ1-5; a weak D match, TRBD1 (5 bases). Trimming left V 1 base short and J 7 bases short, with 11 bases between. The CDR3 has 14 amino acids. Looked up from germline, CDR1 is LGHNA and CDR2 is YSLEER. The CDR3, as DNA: TGCGCCAGCAGCCAAGCATGGGGCGGGCAGCCCCAGCATTTT. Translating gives CASSQAWGGQPQHF.

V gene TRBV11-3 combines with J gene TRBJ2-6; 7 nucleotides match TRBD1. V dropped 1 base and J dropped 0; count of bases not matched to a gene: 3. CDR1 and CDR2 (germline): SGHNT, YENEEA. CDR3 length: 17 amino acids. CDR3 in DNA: TGTGCCAGCAGCTTAGGACAGGGCCGCTCTGGGGCCAACGTCCTGACTTTC. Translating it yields CASSLGQGRSGANVLTF.

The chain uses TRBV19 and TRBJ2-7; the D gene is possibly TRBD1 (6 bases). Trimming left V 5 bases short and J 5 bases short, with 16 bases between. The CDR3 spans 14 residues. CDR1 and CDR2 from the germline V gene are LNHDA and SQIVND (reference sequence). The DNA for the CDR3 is TGTGCCAGTAGTGCGGACAGTCACTACGACGAGCAGTACTTC. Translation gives CASSADSHYDEQYF.

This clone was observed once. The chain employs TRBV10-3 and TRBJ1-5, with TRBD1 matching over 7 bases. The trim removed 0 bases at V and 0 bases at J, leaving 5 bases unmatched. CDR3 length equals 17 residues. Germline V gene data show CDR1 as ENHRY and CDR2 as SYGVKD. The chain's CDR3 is CAISESGRGHSNQPQHF. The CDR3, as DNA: TGTGCCATCAGTGAGTCCGGTAGGGGGCATAGCAATCAGCCCCAGCATTTT.

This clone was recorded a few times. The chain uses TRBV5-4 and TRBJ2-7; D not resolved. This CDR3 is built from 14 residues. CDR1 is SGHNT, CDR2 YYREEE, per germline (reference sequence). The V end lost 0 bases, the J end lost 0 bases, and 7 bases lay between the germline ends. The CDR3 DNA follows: TGTGCCAGCAGCTTGGGACGTCGCTCCTACGAGCAGTACTTC. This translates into CASSLGRRSYEQYF.

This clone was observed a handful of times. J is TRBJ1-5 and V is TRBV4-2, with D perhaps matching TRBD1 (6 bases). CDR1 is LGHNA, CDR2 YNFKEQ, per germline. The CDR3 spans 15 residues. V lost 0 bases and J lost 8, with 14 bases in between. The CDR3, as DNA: TGTGCCAGCAGCCAAGATAGGGCAGGGGAAAAGCCCCAGCATTTT. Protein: CASSQDRAGEKPQHF.

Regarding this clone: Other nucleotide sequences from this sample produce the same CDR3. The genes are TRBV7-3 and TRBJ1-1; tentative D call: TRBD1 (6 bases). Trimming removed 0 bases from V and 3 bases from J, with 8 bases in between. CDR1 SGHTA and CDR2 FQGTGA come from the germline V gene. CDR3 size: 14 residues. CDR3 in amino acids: CASSLTGGDTEAFF. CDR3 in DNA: TGTGCCAGCAGCTTAACAGGGGGGGACACTGAAGCTTTCTTT.